This T cell receptor (beta chain) was observed in a study of molecular identifiers for immune sequencing clone quantification. Generation of bulk TCR libraries relied on previously described methods and listed TCR primers. Each CDR3 protein is one row after TCRdb ran MiXCR on the PCR reads. The sample holds about 97,000 distinct CDR3 sequences, less than 25% seen once. Per the germline V gene, CDR1 is SGHTA and CDR2 is FQGTGA. V lost 2 bases to trimming and J lost 5 bases, with 9 bases between them. CDR3 length: 13 residues. This clonotype was seen a handful of times. The genes are TRBV7-3 and TRBJ2-5; D remains unclear. The sample was naive CD8+ T cells from blood, with Jurkat cell RNA spiked in. Subset in this sample: FACS-sorted CD8+CD4-CCR7+CD45RA+ naive T cells. The TCR was taken from a human donor in good health. Some libraries in this study had Jurkat cell RNA spiked in. This chain's CDR3 is CASSLGLGETQYF. The CDR3 DNA follows: TGTGCCAGCAGCTTAGGGCTAGGGGAGACCCAGTACTTC.